Each of the 12 T cell receptor beta chains below was sequenced from the same sample in a study of cytomegalovirus exposure and HLA in healthy donors. PCR used 60 Vbeta primers and 13 Jbeta primers. Sequencing was performed with immunoSEQ multiplex PCR; in TCRdb, only in-frame clones are kept and a portion is missing. Of under 200,000 clones listed, almost 80% are singletons. The source material was PBMCs. The receptors shown here come from a man aged 25-45 years in good health and CMV-seronegative.

The rearrangement joins TRBV6-5 to TRBJ2-7, with 8 nucleotides matching TRBD1. The V gene end was trimmed by 3 bases and the J gene end by 7 bases; junction bases not matched to a gene: 11. Per the germline V gene, CDR1 is MNHEY and CDR2 is SVGAGI. CDR3 length equals 15 residues. This CDR3 is CASSYGIRGLREQYF. DNA of the CDR3: TGTGCCAGCAGTTATGGGATCAGGGGGCTGAGGGAGCAGTACTTC.

This rearrangement joins TRBV7-9 to TRBJ1-2; the match to TRBD1 covers 7 bases. Germline values: CDR1 SEHNR, CDR2 FQNEAQ (reference sequence). J was trimmed by 5 bases and V by 5 bases; bases with no gene match: 5. The CDR3 is 13 residues long. The CDR3 sequence: CASSPGQAYGYTF. Written as DNA, the CDR3 is TGTGCCAGCAGCCCCGGACAGGCGTATGGCTACACCTTC.

V gene TRBV6-1 combines with J gene TRBJ2-2; 8 nucleotides agree with TRBD1. V dropped 4 bases and J dropped 3; count of bases not matched to a gene: 4. The CDR3 contains 15 residues. Germline lookup yields CDR1 MNHNS and CDR2 SASEGT. The CDR3 coding sequence is TGTGCCAGCAGTGGGGGACAGGTGTACACCGGGGAGCTGTTTTTT. Translation: CASSGGQVYTGELFF.

The chain combines TRBV6-6 with TRBJ2-5; 7 nucleotides agree with TRBD1. Germline V gene lookup returns CDR1 MNHNY and CDR2 SVGAGI (reference sequence). V shed 0 bases, J shed 10 bases, and the junction held 8 bases outside the gene matches. The CDR3 contains 14 residues. CDR3 region: CASSYSGQFGFQYF. The CDR3 region has the DNA TGTGCCAGCAGTTACTCGGGACAGTTCGGGTTCCAGTACTTC.

The sample holds one count of this clone. The V gene is TRBV19, the J gene TRBJ2-5; TRBD1 might be the D (6 bases). V shed 4 bases and J shed 5 bases, with 17 bases lying between them. In germline, CDR1 is LNHDA, CDR2 SQIVND (reference sequence). The CDR3 runs to 15 residues. The CDR3, as DNA: TGTGCCAGTAGTACTGGGACGCAGGGGCGCGAGACCCAGTACTTC. As protein: CASSTGTQGRETQYF.

A few counts support this clone. Relative to the germline gene, one junction end is altered; a read error may explain this. The gene calls are TRBV7-7 and TRBJ2-5; 10 nucleotides agree with TRBD1. The length of the CDR3 is 15 residues. Germline V gives CDR1 SSHAT, CDR2 FNYEAQ (reference sequence). The CDR3 DNA reads as TGTGCTAGCAGCTTAAGACAGGGGGCCCAAGAGACCCAGTACTTC. Residues: CASSLRQGAQETQYF.

This chain links TRBV7-8 with TRBJ1-6; unclear D gene. The CDR3 runs 14 residues. The germline V and J ends were trimmed by 5 bases and 5 bases, with 10 bases remaining between them. The germline gives CDR1 SGHVS, CDR2 FQNEAQ. The CDR3 coding sequence is TGTGCCAGCAGCCTGACTCACAATAATTCACCCCTCCACTTT. This codes for CASSLTHNNSPLHF.

The rearrangement joins TRBV19 to TRBJ2-7; the D gene is possibly TRBD2 (5 bases). Trimming left V 3 bases short and J 3 bases short, with 18 bases between. The CDR3 has 16 residues. Germline V CDR1 and CDR2: LNHDA, SQIVND (reference sequence). CDR3 DNA sequence: TGTGCCAGTAGTATTCCCCGGGCAGGCGGGTTCTACGAGCAGTACTTC. The encoded protein is CASSIPRAGGFYEQYF. Drawing the rest from reference TRBV19 and TRBJ2-7, the complete variable domain is DGGITQSPKYLFRKEGQNVTLSCEQNLNHDAMYWYRQDPGQGLRLIYYSQIVNDFQKGDIAEGYSVSREKKESFPLTVTSAQKNPTAFYLCASSIPRAGGFYEQYFGPGTRLTVT.

This clone was counted once. The genes are TRBV10-3 and TRBJ2-7, with 7 positions matching TRBD1. The CDR3 consists of 16 residues. The germline V gene encodes CDR1 ENHRY and CDR2 SYGVKD. V was clipped by 4 bases and J by 6 bases; unmatched bases: 15. The CDR3 coding sequence is TGTGCCATCAGTGGGGCTCCTACAGGGGCAAGGGGCGAGCAGTACTTC. Translated, it gives CAISGAPTGARGEQYF.

The chain is built from TRBV4-2 and TRBJ2-2; 10 positions match TRBD1. Trimming removed 3 bases from V and 3 bases from J; junction bases left unmatched: 7. Per the germline V gene, CDR1 is LGHNA and CDR2 is YNFKEQ. The CDR3 has 17 amino acids. The CDR3 loop reads CASSQEPGQGYTGELFF. CDR3 in DNA: TGTGCCAGCAGCCAGGAACCGGGACAGGGGTACACCGGGGAGCTGTTTTTT.

The rearrangement joins TRBV7-9 to TRBJ2-2; D is unclear. The CDR3 is made up of 16 amino acids. Germline-derived CDR1 and CDR2 are SEHNR and FQNEAQ (reference sequence). Trimming cost V 5 bases and J 6 bases, with 19 bases left between them. The CDR3: CASSTRQPPWAGELFF. CDR3 coding DNA: TGTGCCAGCAGCACTCGACAACCGCCTTGGGCCGGGGAGCTGTTTTTT.

This chain uses TRBV7-6 with TRBJ2-2; 8 positions agree with TRBD1. CDR1 and CDR2 (germline): SGHVS, FNYEAQ. CDR3 length: 16 residues. V was clipped by 5 bases and J by 5 bases; unmatched bases: 10. The CDR3 sequence: CASSRVGQGATGELFF. Written as DNA, the CDR3 is TGTGCCAGCAGCCGCGTCGGGCAGGGGGCGACCGGGGAGCTGTTTTTT.